Here is one TCR beta chain with its context. Its matching antigen is unknown. Some clones are missing from TCRdb's copy, which holds only in-frame ones; the method was immunoSEQ multiplex PCR. This repertoire shows about 10,000 clones, 90% to 95% found once; its top ten account for around 0.3%. The data derive from a study of T cells after posttransplantation cyclophosphamide. General study results and limits: Tissue-infiltrating T cells from skin or gut overlapped little with blood T cells. Recipient CMV seropositivity and CMV reactivation strongly tracked TRB clonality.

On the day of bone marrow donation, the related graft donor provided peripheral blood. The naive gate required viable CD3+CD4+ or CD3+CD8+ cells with CCR7+CD45RA+CD45RO-CD95-CD27+CD28+ phenotype. CDR1 is SGDLS, CDR2 YYNGEE, per germline. CDR3 length: 15 amino acids. J lost 2 bases, V lost 4 bases, and 5 bases had no gene match. The sample taken for sequencing was naive CD8+ T cells sorted from PBMCs. The source is a man aged 25-40 years in good health and a related stem cell transplant donor. This chain links TRBV9 with TRBJ1-3, with TRBD1 matching 8 bases. The CDR3, as DNA: TGTGCCAGCAGCATGGGGACAGGTCCTGGAAACACCATATATTTT. This encodes CASSMGTGPGNTIYF.